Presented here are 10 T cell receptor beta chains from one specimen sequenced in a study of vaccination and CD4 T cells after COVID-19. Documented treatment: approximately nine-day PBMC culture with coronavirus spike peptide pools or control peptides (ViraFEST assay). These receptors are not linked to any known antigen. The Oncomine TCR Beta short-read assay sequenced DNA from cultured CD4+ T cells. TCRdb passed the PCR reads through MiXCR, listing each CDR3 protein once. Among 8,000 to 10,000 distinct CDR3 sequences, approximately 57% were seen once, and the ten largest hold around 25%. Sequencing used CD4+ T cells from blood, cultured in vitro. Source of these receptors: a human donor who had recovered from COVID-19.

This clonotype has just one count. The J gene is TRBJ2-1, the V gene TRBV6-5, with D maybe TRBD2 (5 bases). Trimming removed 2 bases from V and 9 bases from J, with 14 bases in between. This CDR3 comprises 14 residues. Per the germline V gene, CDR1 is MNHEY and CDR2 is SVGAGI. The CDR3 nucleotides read TGTGCCAGCAGTTACGTGGGAGTGCCGCCTGAGCAGTTCTTC. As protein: CASSYVGVPPEQFF.

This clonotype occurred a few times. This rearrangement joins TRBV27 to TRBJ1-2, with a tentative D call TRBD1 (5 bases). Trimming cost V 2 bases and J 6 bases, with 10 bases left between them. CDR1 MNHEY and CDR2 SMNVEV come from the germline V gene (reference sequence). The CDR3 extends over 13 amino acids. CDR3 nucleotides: TGTGCCAGCAGTTTAAGGGGCCGCGATGGCTACACCTTC. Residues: CASSLRGRDGYTF.

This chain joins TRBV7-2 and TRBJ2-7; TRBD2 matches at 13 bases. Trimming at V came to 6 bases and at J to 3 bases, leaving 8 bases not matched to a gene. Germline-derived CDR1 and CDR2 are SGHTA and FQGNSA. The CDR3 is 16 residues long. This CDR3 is CASRRTSGSSRYEQYF. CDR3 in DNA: TGTGCCAGCAGACGGACTAGCGGGAGTTCCCGCTACGAGCAGTACTTC.

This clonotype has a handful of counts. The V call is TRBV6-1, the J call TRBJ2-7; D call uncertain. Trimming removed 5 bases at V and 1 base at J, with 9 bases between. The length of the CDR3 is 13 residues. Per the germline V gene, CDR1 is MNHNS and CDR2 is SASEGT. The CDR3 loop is CASSRTGSYEQYF. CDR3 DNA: TGTGCCAGCAGTCGGACGGGTTCCTACGAGCAGTACTTC.

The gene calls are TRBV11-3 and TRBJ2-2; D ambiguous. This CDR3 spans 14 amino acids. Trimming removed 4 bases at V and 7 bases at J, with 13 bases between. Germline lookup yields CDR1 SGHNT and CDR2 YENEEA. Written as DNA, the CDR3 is TGTGCCAGCAGCTCAACCAGGTCAAACGGGGAGCTGTTTTTT. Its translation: CASSSTRSNGELFF.

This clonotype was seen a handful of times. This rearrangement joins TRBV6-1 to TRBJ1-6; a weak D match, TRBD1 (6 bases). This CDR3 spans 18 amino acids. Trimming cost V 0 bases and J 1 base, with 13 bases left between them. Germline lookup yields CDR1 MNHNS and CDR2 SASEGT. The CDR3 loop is CASSEAHLQGSYNSPLHF. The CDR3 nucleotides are TGTGCCAGCAGTGAAGCTCACCTACAGGGATCCTATAATTCACCCCTCCACTTT.

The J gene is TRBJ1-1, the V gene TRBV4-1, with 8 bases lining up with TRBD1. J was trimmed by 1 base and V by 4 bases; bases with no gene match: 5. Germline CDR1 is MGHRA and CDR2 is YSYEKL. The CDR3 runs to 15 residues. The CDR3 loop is CASSPGQGGNTEAFF. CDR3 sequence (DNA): TGCGCCAGCAGCCCAGGACAGGGTGGGAACACTGAAGCTTTCTTT.

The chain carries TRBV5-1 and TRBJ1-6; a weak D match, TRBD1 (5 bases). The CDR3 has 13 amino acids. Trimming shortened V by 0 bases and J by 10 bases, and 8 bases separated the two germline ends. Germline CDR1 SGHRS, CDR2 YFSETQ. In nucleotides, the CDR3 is TGCGCCAGCAGCTTGGCAGGGAGGTCACCCCTCCACTTT. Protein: CASSLAGRSPLHF.

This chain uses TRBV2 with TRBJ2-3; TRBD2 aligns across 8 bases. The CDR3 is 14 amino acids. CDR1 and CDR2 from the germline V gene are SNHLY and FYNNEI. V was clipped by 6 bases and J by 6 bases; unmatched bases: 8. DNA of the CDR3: TGTGCCAGCAGCATGGGACTAGTGGGCGATACGCAGTATTTT. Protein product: CASSMGLVGDTQYF.

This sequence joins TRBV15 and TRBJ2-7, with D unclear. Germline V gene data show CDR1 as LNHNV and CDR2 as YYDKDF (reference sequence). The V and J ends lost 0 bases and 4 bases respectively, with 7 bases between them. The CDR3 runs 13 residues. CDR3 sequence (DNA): TGTGCCACCAGCAGAGATTTGGGATACGAGCAGTACTTC. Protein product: CATSRDLGYEQYF.